In its sample, the clone carrying this T cell receptor (beta chain) was seen many times. The TCR beta CDR3 regions underwent amplification using RNA transcripts as the source. HTBI primers were the set used in a first-round RT-PCR of the TCR CDR3. MiXCR was run by TCRdb on the multiplex PCR reads, yielding one entry per CDR3 protein. This sample yields roughly 420,000 distinct CDR3 sequences, of which around 14% are seen a single time; around 7.3% belongs to the top ten. Clinicians diagnosed patients from clinical symptoms, serum thyroxine and TRAb, thyroid ultrasound and orbital computed tomography. The data were obtained in a study of T cells in Graves' hyperthyroidism and ophthalmopathy. After removal of 2 bases from V and 4 bases from J, the junction contained 4 bases not matched to a gene. There are 15 residues in the CDR3. CDR1 LGHDT and CDR2 YNNKEL come from the germline V gene (reference sequence).

The chain carries TRBV3-1 and TRBJ1-2; 10 bases line up with TRBD1. The receptor was derived from a woman aged 18 to 35 with Graves' hyperthyroidism. The source material was blood. The CDR3 reads CASSQPGQGIYGYTF. In DNA form, the CDR3 reads TGTGCCAGCAGCCAACCGGGACAGGGGATCTATGGCTACACCTTC.